This record covers a single T cell receptor (beta chain). Its antigen remains unidentified. One base away there is no much larger clone; base qualities are not given. V is pruned by 4 bases and J by 5 bases, leaving 4 bases of the junction without a gene match. CDR1 and CDR2, per the germline V gene, are SGDLS and YYNGEE. Spanning cysteine to phenylalanine, the CDR3 consists of 15 amino acids. The CDR3 DNA has 45 bases and is translated from base 1. Each collaborating institution followed its own protocols to collect whole blood in K2EDTA tubes. For TCRbeta analysis, collaborators shipped samples in one of three forms: frozen whole blood, isolated PBMCs, or DNA extracted from either of those sample types. This sample stems from a study of blood T cell repertoires in COVID-19 (dated by TCRdb to between 2020 and 2021). The study in broad terms: Collaborator samples came from the United States, Italy and Spain and covered acute and convalescent phases of COVID-19. The dataset comprised deeply sampled blood TCRbeta repertoires from subjects exposed to, actively infected with, or recovered from COVID-19. Sample metadata almost always included a de-identified subject ID, COVID-19 status, age in years and sex. The material from the prospective study consisted of cDNA or gDNA derived from T cells, B-cell-depleted T cells, or PBMCs. The repertoires were released in a freely available public database meant as a resource for research on the immune response to SARS-CoV-2. The samples were drawn from two sources: the first 160 participants of the ongoing ImmuneRACE study, and 950 to 1,500 subjects contributed by 6 global collaborators. HLA class I and class II types, where available, came from metadata supplied by the sample provider rather than from assay-based typing. Study-level results and caveats: Clinical and demographic metadata were provided uncurated, with the amount varying by source and participant.

TCRbeta CDR3 regions were amplified from genomic DNA using the immunoSEQ Assay, a bias-controlled multiplex PCR. The study's processing was this. The number of nucleated cells in each sample was estimated by amplification of reference gene primers within the assay. To quantify the absolute abundance of each unique TCRbeta CDR3 rearrangement, sequence reads were collapsed and filtered. For each sample, productive Simpson clonality was calculated as the square root of Simpson's diversity index over productive rearrangements. In its TCRdb copy, this immuneACCESS table keeps in-frame sequences only and misses some clones. Where compared with another copy, unresolved V genes explain less than half of these, and the others have no known cause. V and J calls and clone size are copied from that table; D and trimming were computed from the DNA. For this sample the table gives about 210,000 clones, of which 80% to 90% were detected only once. The ten top clones hold about 8.9% of the sample.

The chain links TRBV9 with TRBJ2-5; 14 bases in the middle match TRBD2. Material: peripheral blood. This clonotype was obtained from a woman in her forties or fifties with acute or convalescent COVID-19. The nucleotides are TGTGCCAGCAGCCCAAGACTAGCGGGGGGGGAGACCCAGTACTTC. This translates into CASSPRLAGGETQYF.